This T cell receptor (beta chain) came from a study of blood T cell repertoires in COVID-19. Participants were aged roughly 18 to 90 years from 20 to 30 US areas. Recovered status in Cohort 3 required two negative PCRs, clearance, or symptom resolution. The V gene lost 4 bases and the J gene lost 4 bases, with 16 bases spanning the gap. Germline lookup yields CDR1 SEHNR and CDR2 FQNEAQ (reference sequence). The CDR3 consists of 15 residues. Under the authors' procedure: Nucleated cell number was recorded as an estimate derived from reference gene primer amplification. Profiling relied on immunoSEQ multiplex PCR, and the TCRdb table lists in-frame clones only, not all of them. From that table come the V and J calls and clone size; the DNA was used to work out D and trimming. The sample shows about 270,000 clones, roughly 87% of them seen only once.

Sequencing was done on a sample of PBMCs or T cells enriched from blood (not recorded which). The chain carries TRBV7-9 and TRBJ1-2; no definite D call. This receptor was identified in a woman in her twenties or thirties who had recovered from COVID-19. CDR3 DNA: TGTGCCAGCAGCTCCTCTACTCGGGAGATCTATGGCTACACCTTC. Amino acid sequence: CASSSSTREIYGYTF.